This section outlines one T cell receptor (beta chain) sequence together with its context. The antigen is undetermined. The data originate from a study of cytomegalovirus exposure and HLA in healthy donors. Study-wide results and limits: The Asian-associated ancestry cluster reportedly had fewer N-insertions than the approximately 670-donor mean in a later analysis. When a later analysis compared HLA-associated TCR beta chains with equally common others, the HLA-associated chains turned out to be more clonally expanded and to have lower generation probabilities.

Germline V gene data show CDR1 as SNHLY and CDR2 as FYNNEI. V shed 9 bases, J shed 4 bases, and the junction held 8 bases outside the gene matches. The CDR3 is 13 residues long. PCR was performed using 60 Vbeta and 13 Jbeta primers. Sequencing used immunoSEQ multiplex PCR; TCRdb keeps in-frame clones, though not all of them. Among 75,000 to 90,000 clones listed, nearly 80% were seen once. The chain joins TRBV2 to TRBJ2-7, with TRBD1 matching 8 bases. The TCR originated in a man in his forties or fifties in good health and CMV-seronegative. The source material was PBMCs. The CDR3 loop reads CASRVTGGYEQYF. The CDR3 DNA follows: TGTGCCAGTAGGGTAACAGGGGGTTACGAGCAGTACTTC.